This entry lists 30 T cell receptor beta chains sequenced from one sample in a study of cytomegalovirus exposure and HLA in healthy donors. PCR employed 60 Vbeta and 13 Jbeta primers. Measured with immunoSEQ multiplex PCR; TCRdb has only the in-frame clones, and not every one. Here the sample spans some 120,000 clones, 60% to 75% being singletons. The specimen sequenced was PBMCs. These receptors all stem from a woman between 45 and 65 years old in good health and CMV-seropositive.

The chain uses TRBV7-9 and TRBJ2-1, with D possibly TRBD2 on 5 matching bases. V was trimmed by 5 bases and J by 10 bases, leaving 18 bases between them. Per germline, CDR1 SEHNR and CDR2 FQNEAQ (reference sequence). The CDR3 covers 14 residues. The CDR3 DNA reads TGTGCCAGCAGCAGGAAGGATGGGCGAGGGGAGCAGTTCTTC. Translating gives CASSRKDGRGEQFF.

This sequence joins TRBV2 and TRBJ2-1; weak D call: TRBD1 (6 bases). This CDR3 region has 15 residues. CDR1 is SNHLY and CDR2 is FYNNEI in the germline V gene. The V and J ends lost 7 bases and 0 bases respectively, with 13 bases between them. CDR3 in amino acids: CASIADRSSYNEQFF. The DNA for the CDR3 is TGTGCCAGCATCGCCGACAGGTCCTCCTACAATGAGCAGTTCTTC.

This clone was observed a few times. CDR3 amino acids: CASRTLGNTEAFF. DNA of the CDR3: TGTGCCAGCAGGACTTTGGGTAACACTGAAGCTTTCTTT. This rearrangement joins TRBV6-1 to TRBJ1-1; D gene unclear. Trimming took 6 bases from V and 2 from J, leaving 10 bases between them. This CDR3 has 13 residues. Germline-derived CDR1 and CDR2 are MNHNS and SASEGT.

This chain uses TRBV5-4 with TRBJ2-2; 8 positions match TRBD1. Germline V lookup: CDR1 SGHNT, CDR2 YYREEE (reference sequence). Trimming took 4 bases from V and 4 from J; bases not matched to a gene: 6. The CDR3 extends over 15 amino acids. In DNA, the CDR3 is TGTGCCAGCAGCCCGCAGGGGGCTAGCACCGGGGAGCTGTTTTTT. Translated: CASSPQGASTGELFF.

The CDR3 spells CASSLSGYYYEQYF. The CDR3 region has the DNA TGTGCCAGCAGTTTATCCGGGTATTACTACGAGCAGTACTTC. This rearrangement joins TRBV27 to TRBJ2-7, with D unresolved. This CDR3 comprises 14 residues. Germline CDR1 is MNHEY and CDR2 is SMNVEV (reference sequence). V was trimmed by 0 bases and J by 3 bases, leaving 9 bases between them.

In the case of this clone: Distinct nucleotide sequences in the sample also encode this CDR3. CDR3 DNA sequence: TGTGCCAGCAGCTTATGGGCGAAAGCGGGGGGGTACGAGCAGTTCTTC. Translating it yields CASSLWAKAGGYEQFF. This chain links TRBV7-2 with TRBJ2-1, with TRBD2 matching 10 bases. J was trimmed by 10 bases and V by 2 bases; bases with no gene match: 11. CDR1 is SGHTA, CDR2 FQGNSA, per germline. The CDR3 sequence is 16 residues long.

The CDR3 DNA follows: TGTGCCAGCAGTCAACGGGCAGGGGCTGGTCAGCCCCAGCATTTT. Its protein product is CASSQRAGAGQPQHF. V gene TRBV6-7 combines with J gene TRBJ1-5, with a possible D match to TRBD1 (6 bases). TRBV6-7 is treated as an ORF (open reading frame) with a function not yet certain. The CDR3 has 15 residues. The V gene lost 5 bases and the J gene lost 6 bases, with 17 bases spanning the gap.

This clone came up once. The rearrangement uses TRBV6-5 and TRBJ2-1; 10 nucleotides align to TRBD1. The CDR3 is 15 amino acids. Germline V CDR1 and CDR2: MNHEY, SVGAGI. The V and J ends lost 7 bases and 8 bases, in that order; junction bases with no gene match: 11. The CDR3 loop reads CASTLYRDRGYEQFF. The CDR3 region has the DNA TGTGCCAGCACCTTATACCGGGACAGGGGATATGAGCAGTTCTTC.

This chain joins TRBV5-1 and TRBJ2-2; D is unresolved. Trimming pared 3 bases from V and 1 base from J, leaving 10 bases between. CDR1 SGHRS and CDR2 YFSETQ come from the germline V gene. CDR3 size: 15 residues. This CDR3 reads CASSSTLLNTGELFF. The CDR3 coding sequence is TGCGCCAGCAGCTCGACACTCCTGAACACCGGGGAGCTGTTTTTT.

The chain links TRBV25-1 to TRBJ1-1, with D possibly matching TRBD1 (6 bases). CDR3 length: 13 amino acids. CDR1 and CDR2 from the germline V gene are MGHDK and SYGVNS. V gave up 3 bases and J gave up 7 bases, with 12 bases separating them. CDR3 DNA: TGTGCCAGCAGTGAGAGTAAGGGACATGAAGCTTTCTTT. Its translation: CASSESKGHEAFF.

The rearrangement links TRBV7-2 to TRBJ1-2, with D perhaps TRBD1 (6 bases). This CDR3 has 15 amino acids. V lost 5 bases and J 6 bases, leaving 19 bases between the germline ends. From germline, CDR1 is SGHTA and CDR2 FQGNSA. The CDR3 DNA reads as TGTGCCAGCAGCGAAAGGACAGACCTAACGAATGGCTACACCTTC. Its translation: CASSERTDLTNGYTF.

The chain has TRBV2 and TRBJ2-1; 11 bases are shared with TRBD2. V gave up 4 bases and J gave up 4 bases; unmatched junction bases: 9. Germline CDR1 is SNHLY and CDR2 is FYNNEI. The CDR3 loop spans 17 amino acids. The CDR3 sequence: CASSVSLAGGRYNEQFF. The CDR3 DNA follows: TGTGCCAGCAGTGTCTCCCTAGCGGGGGGACGATACAATGAGCAGTTCTTC.

This clone was counted once. This sequence joins TRBV10-3 and TRBJ2-7; maybe TRBD1 (5 bases). Germline V gene sequence: CDR1 ENHRY, CDR2 SYGVKD. The CDR3 has 13 residues. Trimming shortened V by 10 bases and J by 0 bases, and 13 bases separated the two germline ends. CDR3 residues: CASSSDSSYEQYF. The CDR3 DNA sequence: TGTGCCAGCTCCTCCGACAGCTCCTACGAGCAGTACTTC.

The chain carries TRBV4-1 and TRBJ2-7; tentatively, D is TRBD2 (5 bases). This CDR3 has 17 residues. Germline assignment: CDR1 MGHRA and CDR2 YSYEKL. V was clipped by 1 base and J by 2 bases, with 18 bases between them. The CDR3 loop is CASSQGRVGKLTYEQYF. CDR3 DNA sequence: TGCGCCAGCAGCCAAGGAAGGGTCGGGAAGCTGACCTACGAGCAGTACTTC.

This CDR3 is CASSPTGGLDTIYF. The CDR3 DNA sequence: TGTGCCAGCTCACCGACAGGGGGCTTAGACACCATATATTTT. This chain connects TRBV18 to TRBJ1-3, with 10 bases matching TRBD1. V shed 3 bases and J 8 bases; nucleotides not matched to a gene: 4. CDR1 KGHSH and CDR2 LQKENI come from the germline V gene. CDR3 length: 14 residues.

V usage is TRBV2 and J usage is TRBJ1-5, with D uncertain. Germline CDR1 and CDR2: SNHLY and FYNNEI. This CDR3 has 14 amino acids. Trimming shortened V by 6 bases and J by 0 bases, and 9 bases separated the two germline ends. The CDR3 loop reads CASRRVVSNQPQHF. In DNA form, the CDR3 reads TGTGCCAGCAGACGGGTGGTTAGCAATCAGCCCCAGCATTTT.

This chain joins TRBV19 and TRBJ2-7, with a weak D call TRBD1 (7 bases). The CDR3 length is 14 residues. CDR1 is LNHDA, CDR2 SQIVND, per germline (reference sequence). V gave up 5 bases and J gave up 2 bases, with 13 bases separating them. DNA of the CDR3: TGTGCCAGTAGTTGGCAGGGGGGACCCTACGAGCAGTACTTC. Its protein is CASSWQGGPYEQYF.

This clone was recorded only once. The chain combines TRBV9 with TRBJ1-2; D remains ambiguous. Germline V CDR1 and CDR2: SGDLS, YYNGEE. The CDR3 consists of 14 residues. V dropped 0 bases and J dropped 2 bases, with 8 bases sitting between them. The chain's CDR3 is CASSVDSGNYGYTF. The CDR3 nucleotides are TGTGCCAGCAGCGTAGACTCGGGGAACTATGGCTACACCTTC.

The genes are TRBV10-3 and TRBJ1-4, with D possibly matching TRBD1 (6 bases). Trimming removed 8 bases from V and 3 bases from J, with 13 bases in between. This CDR3 is 14 amino acids long. Germline CDR1 ENHRY, CDR2 SYGVKD. CDR3 protein: CAIFWGLSNEKLFF. CDR3 in DNA: TGTGCCATCTTTTGGGGGCTGTCTAATGAAAAACTGTTTTTT.

The CDR3 spells CASSLTSGALYEQYF. The CDR3 DNA is TGTGCCAGCAGCCTAACTAGCGGGGCGCTATACGAGCAGTACTTC. The chain carries TRBV7-2 and TRBJ2-5, with 10 bases that match TRBD2. The end of the DNA is better explained by TRBJ2-7, so the J call may be wrong. Per germline, CDR1 SGHTA and CDR2 FQGNSA. CDR3 length: 15 amino acids.

This clone was picked up a small number of times. The chain combines TRBV2 with TRBJ2-2; D perhaps matches TRBD1 (5 bases). Trimming removed 6 bases at V and 6 bases at J, with 11 bases between. The CDR3 runs 13 residues. Germline assignment: CDR1 SNHLY and CDR2 FYNNEI. The CDR3 DNA sequence: TGTGCCAGCAGAGAGCAGGGTGCCGGGGAGCTGTTTTTT. This gives the protein CASREQGAGELFF.

The V call is TRBV11-3, the J call TRBJ1-4; D is possibly TRBD1 (6 bases). Germline CDR1 reads SGHNT; CDR2 reads YENEEA. V shed 4 bases and J shed 8 bases, with 14 bases lying between them. The CDR3 totals 14 residues. DNA for the CDR3: TGTGCCAGCAGCTCGAAGACAGGTATAGAAAAACTGTTTTTT. It yields the protein CASSSKTGIEKLFF.

The chain carries TRBV2 and TRBJ1-5; D may be TRBD1 (5 bases). CDR3 size: 13 residues. Trimming stripped 4 bases from V and 5 bases from J, with 9 bases between. Germline loops: CDR1 SNHLY, CDR2 FYNNEI. In DNA, the CDR3 is TGTGCCAGCAGTGGACAGATAGATCAGCCCCAGCATTTT. Translation: CASSGQIDQPQHF.

This clone was counted a single time. V is TRBV7-9 and J is TRBJ1-4; 9 nucleotides line up with TRBD1. V lost 5 bases to trimming and J lost 6 bases; unmatched junction nucleotides: 7. The CDR3 has 15 amino acids. Germline loops: CDR1 SEHNR, CDR2 FQNEAQ (reference sequence). Here the CDR3 reads CASSKNRGPDEKLFF. In nucleotides, the CDR3 is TGTGCCAGCAGCAAAAACAGGGGGCCGGATGAAAAACTGTTTTTT.

The gene calls are TRBV2 and TRBJ1-5, with 7 bases matching TRBD1. CDR1 is SNHLY and CDR2 is FYNNEI in the germline V gene. V was pared by 0 bases and J by 2 bases, with 4 bases of the junction left unmatched. There are 16 residues in the CDR3. The CDR3 DNA reads TGTGCCAGCAGTGAAGCCCGACAGGGCGGCAATCAGCCCCAGCATTTT. Encoded protein: CASSEARQGGNQPQHF. The full variable domain, completed using reference TRBV2 and TRBJ1-5, is EPEVTQTPSHQVTQMGQEVILRCVPISNHLYFYWYRQILGQKVEFLVSFYNNEISEKSEIFDDQFSVERPDGSNFTLKIRSTKLEDSAMYFCASSEARQGGNQPQHFGDGTRLSIL.

The chain joins TRBV15 to TRBJ1-3; possibly TRBD1 for D (6 bases). This CDR3 contains 16 residues. Trimming took 4 bases from V and 0 from J, leaving 13 bases between them. Germline CDR1 is LNHNV and CDR2 is YYDKDF (reference sequence). The CDR3 protein is CATSTRDTSSGNTIYF. CDR3 in DNA: TGTGCCACCAGCACCCGGGACACCAGCTCTGGAAACACCATATATTTT. Full variable domain (rest looked up from reference TRBV15 and TRBJ1-3): DAMVIQNPRYQVTQFGKPVTLSCSQTLNHNVMYWYQQKSSQAPKLLFHYYDKDFNNEADTPDNFQSRRPNTSFCFLDIRSPGLGDTAMYLCATSTRDTSSGNTIYFGEGSWLTVV.

The V gene is TRBV4-3, the J gene TRBJ2-3, with D perhaps TRBD2 (6 bases). This CDR3 has 16 residues. Germline V gene sequence: CDR1 LGHNA, CDR2 YSLEER. Trimming left V 0 bases short and J 6 bases short, with 16 bases between. CDR3: CASSQDVWSRGDTQYF. Here the CDR3 DNA reads TGCGCCAGCAGCCAAGACGTTTGGTCCCGGGGGGATACGCAGTATTTT.

The chain couples TRBV18 to TRBJ1-5, with D possibly matching TRBD1 (6 bases). Trimming cost V 3 bases and J 3 bases, with 18 bases left between them. The CDR3 runs to 17 residues. Germline assignment: CDR1 KGHSH and CDR2 LQKENI. This chain's CDR3 is CASSPGEQGSVNQPQHF. CDR3 nucleotides: TGTGCCAGCTCACCGGGGGAGCAGGGGAGTGTCAATCAGCCCCAGCATTTT. Complete variable domain (other parts from reference TRBV18 and TRBJ1-5): NAGVMQNPRHLVRRRGQEARLRCSPMKGHSHVYWYRQLPEEGLKFMVYLQKENIIDESGMPKERFSAEFPKEGPSILRIQQVVRGDSAAYFCASSPGEQGSVNQPQHFGDGTRLSIL.

The rearrangement uses TRBV10-2 and TRBJ2-5, with a tentative D call TRBD2 (6 bases). The CDR3 length is 16 residues. Germline values: CDR1 WSHSY, CDR2 SAAADI. V was cut by 5 bases and J by 7 bases, with 23 bases left in between. The CDR3 nucleotides read TGCGCCAGCAGTAGGTTTGGAGGGGACGAGGGAGGGACCCAGTACTTC. Its translation is CASSRFGGDEGGTQYF.

The rearrangement links TRBV27 to TRBJ2-5, with 7 bases that match TRBD1. Trimming at V came to 6 bases and at J to 5 bases, leaving 15 bases not matched to a gene. The CDR3 totals 16 residues. Germline CDR1 and CDR2: MNHEY and SMNVEV (reference sequence). The CDR3 DNA is TGTGCCAGCAGAGGGGACAGAAGATCCACCCGGGAGACCCAGTACTTC. Its translation: CASRGDRRSTRETQYF.